Presented here are 4 T cell receptor beta chains from one specimen sequenced in a study of shared clonotypes between healthy human individuals. Assay used: immunoSEQ multiplex PCR; TCRdb lists only in-frame clones, some missing. This sample has some 1.4 million clones, with roughly 96% found just once. The sequenced sample consisted of naive CD4+ T cells sorted from blood. Subset denoted: CD45RA+ positively selected. The receptors were gathered from a man aged 25 to 45 in good health.

This chain uses TRBV4-3 with TRBJ1-1, with D perhaps matching TRBD1 (6 bases). In germline, CDR1 is LGHNA, CDR2 YSLEER. The length of the CDR3 is 14 residues. V was trimmed by 6 bases and J by 0 bases, leaving 11 bases between them. The CDR3 nucleotides are TGCGCCAGCAGACCCGGACAGCTGAACACTGAAGCTTTCTTT. Translating it yields CASRPGQLNTEAFF.

The J gene is TRBJ2-7, the V gene TRBV7-9, with TRBD2 matching 9 bases. Germline CDR1 is SEHNR and CDR2 is FQNEAQ (reference sequence). The length of the CDR3 is 13 residues. The V and J ends lost 5 bases and 5 bases, in that order; junction bases with no gene match: 4. The CDR3 coding sequence is TGTGCCAGCAGCCCCATAGCGGGAGACGAGCAGTACTTC. As protein: CASSPIAGDEQYF. Based on the CDR3 plus reference TRBV7-9 and TRBJ2-7, the full variable domain is DTGVSQNPRHKITKRGQNVTFRCDPISEHNRLYWYRQTLGQGPEFLTYFQNEAQLEKSRLLSDRFSAERPKGSFSTLEIQRTEQGDSAMYLCASSPIAGDEQYFGPGTRLTVT.

Concerning this clone itself: Other DNA sequences in the same sample also yield this CDR3. The chain links TRBV5-1 to TRBJ2-1; 7 bases fit TRBD1. Looked up from germline, CDR1 is SGHRS and CDR2 is YFSETQ. The trim removed 2 bases at V and 3 bases at J, leaving 2 bases unmatched. The CDR3 runs 14 residues. CDR3 amino acids: CASSFRDSYNEQFF. The CDR3 nucleotides read TGCGCCAGCAGCTTCCGGGACAGCTACAATGAGCAGTTCTTC.

The V call is TRBV5-4, the J call TRBJ2-2; D uncertain. The CDR3 spans 16 residues. The V gene's germline CDR1 is SGHNT and CDR2 YYREEE (reference sequence). V was cut by 2 bases and J by 5 bases, with 16 bases left in between. CDR3: CASSLMESSPTGELFF. The CDR3 bases are TGTGCCAGCAGCTTAATGGAGAGTAGTCCGACCGGGGAGCTGTTTTTT. The full variable domain, rest sourced from reference TRBV5-4 and TRBJ2-2, is ETGVTQSPTHLIKTRGQQVTLRCSSQSGHNTVSWYQQALGQGPQFIFQYYREEENGRGNFPPRFSGLQFPNYSSELNVNALELDDSALYLCASSLMESSPTGELFFGEGSRLTVL.